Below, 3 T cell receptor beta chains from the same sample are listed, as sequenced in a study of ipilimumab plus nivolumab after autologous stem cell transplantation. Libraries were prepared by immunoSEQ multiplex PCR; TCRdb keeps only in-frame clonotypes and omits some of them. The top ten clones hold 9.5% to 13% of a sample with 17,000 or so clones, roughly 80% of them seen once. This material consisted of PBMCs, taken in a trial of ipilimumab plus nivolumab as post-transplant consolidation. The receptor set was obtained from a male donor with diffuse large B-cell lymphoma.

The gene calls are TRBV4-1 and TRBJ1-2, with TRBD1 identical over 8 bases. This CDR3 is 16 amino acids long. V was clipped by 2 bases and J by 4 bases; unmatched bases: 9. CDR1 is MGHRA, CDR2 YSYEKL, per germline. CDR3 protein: CASSQTNRGSAYGYTF. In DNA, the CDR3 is TGCGCCAGCAGCCAAACAAACAGGGGGTCGGCCTATGGCTACACCTTC.

The CDR3 region has the DNA TGTGCCAGCTCAATGACAGGGGAAGCTTTCTTT. This gives the protein CASSMTGEAFF. The V call is TRBV18, the J call TRBJ1-1; 7 bases fit TRBD1. Trimming at V came to 5 bases and at J to 8 bases, leaving 2 bases not matched to a gene. This CDR3 is built from 11 residues. CDR1 KGHSH and CDR2 LQKENI come from the germline V gene.

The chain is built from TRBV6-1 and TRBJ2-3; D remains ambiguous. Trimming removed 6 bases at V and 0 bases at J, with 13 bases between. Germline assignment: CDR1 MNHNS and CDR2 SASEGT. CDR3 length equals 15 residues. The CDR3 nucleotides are TGTGCCAGCAGGATGACACCAACTAGCACAGATACGCAGTATTTT. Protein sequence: CASRMTPTSTDTQYF.